In its sample, the clone carrying this T cell receptor beta chain was seen many times. Per germline, CDR1 MNHEY and CDR2 SMNVEV (reference sequence). This CDR3 is built from 12 residues. The V and J ends lost 2 bases and 10 bases respectively, with 6 bases between them. This entry comes from a study of T cells of healthy individuals. MiXCR was run by TCRdb on the 5' RACE reads, yielding one entry per CDR3 protein. The sample has some 100,000 distinct CDR3 sequences, 17% seen once. The chain uses TRBV27 and TRBJ1-6; D unresolved. This TCR was recovered from a human donor in good health. As DNA, the CDR3 is TGTGCCAGCAGTTTAAGAGGCTCACCCCTCCACTTT. Translating it yields CASSLRGSPLHF.